This T cell receptor beta chain was retrieved from a study of identical twins. The table lists this clonotype with a few counts. Its cognate antigen is unknown. Study-wide points: Excess twin sharing in beta out-of-frame sequences was weaker. Clonotypes of the beta chain that were abundant in cord blood carried fewer insertions (memory repertoires showed none).

The donor group consisted entirely of healthy Caucasians. A universal primer binding site was introduced by template switching. The final cDNA contained unique molecular identifiers. TCRdb re-derived calls from the 5' RACE reads in MiXCR, one entry per CDR3 protein. This table has more than 400,000 distinct CDR3 sequences, nearly 15% appearing once. This CDR3 has 16 residues. Trimming shortened V by 3 bases and J by 1 base, and 17 bases separated the two germline ends. CDR1 DFQATT and CDR2 SNEGSKA come from the germline V gene (reference sequence). These data also formed part of another study, on yellow fever vaccine responses in identical twins.

The chain employs TRBV20-1 and TRBJ2-3, with unresolved D. The sequencing sample was made of CD4+ T cells sorted from blood. The receptor's source is a woman aged 18 to 35 in good health. The CDR3 sequence: CSARNPMAVRTDTQYF. DNA for the CDR3: TGCAGTGCTAGGAACCCGATGGCGGTCCGCACAGATACGCAGTATTTT.